The source of this TCR beta chain is a study of T cells after posttransplantation cyclophosphamide. Whole-study results and caveats: Later blood repertoires were often dominated by clones from the donor CD8+ memory compartment. Recipient CMV seropositivity and CMV reactivation strongly tracked TRB clonality. Tissue-infiltrating T cells from skin or gut overlapped little with blood T cells.

In regard to this clone: Its antigen is undetermined.

Cells defined as naive were viable CD3+CD4+ or CD3+CD8+ and CCR7+CD45RA+CD45RO-CD95-CD27+CD28+. Peripheral blood was collected from the related graft donor on the marrow donation day. Measured with immunoSEQ multiplex PCR; TCRdb has only the in-frame clones, and not every one. The sample consists of about 32,000 clones, roughly 90% of them appearing once. V was clipped by 2 bases and J by 7 bases, with 9 bases between them. The CDR3 sequence is 14 residues long. Germline-derived CDR1 and CDR2 are MNHEY and SVGAGI. The specimen sequenced was naive CD4+ T cells sorted from blood. This TCR was sampled from a man in his thirties or forties in good health and a related stem cell transplant donor. The gene calls are TRBV6-5 and TRBJ1-6; no clear D gene. In DNA form, the CDR3 reads TGTGCCAGCAGTTACGGAGGCTTCAATTCACCCCTCCACTTT. It yields the protein CASSYGGFNSPLHF.